Following are 10 T cell receptor beta chains from one sample sequenced in a study of vaccination and CD4 T cells after COVID-19. Sequencing of DNA taken from cultured CD4+ T cells relied on the Oncomine TCR Beta short-read assay. TCRdb re-called the PCR reads through MiXCR, storing one row per CDR3 protein. The table records roughly 20,000 distinct CDR3 sequences, roughly 60% of them present only once. No cognate antigen is known for these TCRs. Sample treatment: roughly 11-day PBMC culture with coronavirus spike peptide pools or control peptides (ViraFEST assay). The starting material was CD4+ T cells from blood, cultured in vitro, obtained before SARS-CoV-2 vaccination. The receptors stem from a human donor who received a COVID-19 vaccine.

V gene TRBV20-1 combines with J gene TRBJ1-2; 8 nucleotides align to TRBD1. The V and J ends lost 5 bases and 8 bases, in that order; junction bases with no gene match: 13. The CDR3 sequence is 14 residues long. Germline-derived CDR1 and CDR2 are DFQATT and SNEGSKA (reference sequence). In nucleotides, the CDR3 is TGCAGTGCTCCAAGCAGGGGGCGCGGGGGAGGCTACACCTTC. Residues: CSAPSRGRGGGYTF.

This clonotype was found a few times. The rearrangement links TRBV7-8 to TRBJ2-3; 8 bases line up with TRBD1. Germline CDR1 and CDR2: SGHVS and FQNEAQ. Germline trimming cut 5 bases from V and 8 bases from J; bases unmatched to any gene: 12. The CDR3 consists of 15 residues. The CDR3 is CASSPDGGTGGTQYF. The CDR3 DNA is TGTGCCAGCAGCCCAGATGGAGGGACAGGCGGTACGCAGTATTTT.

In nucleotides, the CDR3 is TGTGCCAGCAGCTCCCCTAGAGGGGAAAATTCACCCCTCCACTTT. This sequence encodes CASSSPRGENSPLHF. V usage is TRBV6-1 and J usage is TRBJ1-6, with D maybe TRBD1 (5 bases). The ends were cut back, 6 bases at V and 7 bases at J, with 16 bases in the middle. Germline V gene lookup returns CDR1 MNHNS and CDR2 SASEGT. The CDR3 is 15 amino acids.

This clonotype was found a few times. The chain joins TRBV20-1 to TRBJ2-3; the match to TRBD2 covers 8 bases. From germline, CDR1 is DFQATT and CDR2 SNEGSKA (reference sequence). Trimming cost V 3 bases and J 2 bases; bases outside gene matches: 7. This CDR3 comprises 15 residues. The CDR3 protein is CSASRRLATTDTQYF. CDR3 sequence (DNA): TGCAGTGCTAGTCGGCGACTAGCGACCACAGATACGCAGTATTTT.

The rearrangement joins TRBV7-9 to TRBJ1-2; D may be TRBD1 (5 bases). Between the trimmed V and J ends, which lost 5 bases and 4 bases, there was a span of 14 bases. Germline V gene sequence: CDR1 SEHNR, CDR2 FQNEAQ (reference sequence). The CDR3 loop spans 14 amino acids. The chain's CDR3 is CASSVGGTGYGYTF. The CDR3 DNA is TGTGCCAGCAGCGTAGGCGGGACCGGCTATGGCTACACCTTC.

The chain links TRBV20-1 to TRBJ1-1; maybe TRBD1 (6 bases). This CDR3 is built from 14 residues. The germline V and J ends were trimmed by 0 bases and 3 bases, with 11 bases remaining between them. Germline CDR1 and CDR2: DFQATT and SNEGSKA (reference sequence). CDR3 sequence: CSAREGAGDTEAFF. CDR3 sequence (DNA): TGCAGTGCTAGAGAGGGGGCCGGGGACACTGAAGCTTTCTTT.

The chain links TRBV7-2 to TRBJ2-3; 11 nucleotides align to TRBD2. V lost 5 bases to trimming and J lost 1 base; unmatched junction nucleotides: 5. Germline lookup yields CDR1 SGHTA and CDR2 FQGNSA. The CDR3 extends over 16 amino acids. DNA for the CDR3: TGTGCCAGCAGCCACTTTAGCGGGGGGGGCACAGATACGCAGTATTTT. Encoded protein: CASSHFSGGGTDTQYF.

The chain recombines TRBV20-1 with TRBJ2-7; D may match TRBD1 or TRBD2 (5 bases each). Looked up from germline, CDR1 is DFQATT and CDR2 is SNEGSKA (reference sequence). This CDR3 has 14 residues. The ends were cut back, 6 bases at V and 0 bases at J, with 15 bases in the middle. The CDR3, as DNA: TGCAGTGCCCCCAGGGCAGGGAGCTCCTACGAGCAGTACTTC. This codes for CSAPRAGSSYEQYF.

This clonotype was counted only a few times. The gene calls are TRBV7-9 and TRBJ1-5; D might be TRBD1 (5 bases). The CDR3 totals 14 residues. Germline CDR1 reads SEHNR; CDR2 reads FQNEAQ (reference sequence). Trimming removed 1 base at V and 7 bases at J, with 11 bases between. The CDR3 DNA reads as TGTGCCAGCAGCTTAGTAGGGGCCGGCCAGCCCCAGCATTTT. It specifies CASSLVGAGQPQHF. Full variable domain (rest looked up from reference TRBV7-9 and TRBJ1-5): DTGVSQNPRHKITKRGQNVTFRCDPISEHNRLYWYRQTLGQGPEFLTYFQNEAQLEKSRLLSDRFSAERPKGSFSTLEIQRTEQGDSAMYLCASSLVGAGQPQHFGDGTRLSIL.

The chain combines TRBV6-5 with TRBJ1-2; 7 bases line up with TRBD1. CDR1 is MNHEY, CDR2 SVGAGI, per germline. The CDR3 is 13 amino acids. V lost 2 bases to trimming and J lost 8 bases; unmatched junction nucleotides: 5. In nucleotides, the CDR3 is TGTGCCAGCAGTTACCGACAGGGCGAAGGCTACACCTTC. As protein: CASSYRQGEGYTF.